This entry concerns a single T cell receptor beta chain. CDR1 is GTSNPN, CDR2 SVGIG, per germline (reference sequence). The ends were cut back, 5 bases at V and 5 bases at J, with 10 bases in the middle. The CDR3 consists of 12 residues. This sample is drawn from a study of blood T cell repertoires in COVID-19. Overall study context: Acute and convalescent COVID-19 samples came from the United States, Italy and Spain. T cells, B-cell-depleted T cells, or PBMCs supplied cDNA or gDNA.

The assay was immunoSEQ multiplex PCR, and TCRdb's table has in-frame clones only and misses some. Of about 280,000 clones detected, 82% appear once; the ten largest clones hold about 5%. Cohort placement rested on clinical history that participants reported themselves. The sequence was collected from a man aged 40-50 years who had been exposed to COVID-19. Sequencing was carried out using PBMCs or T cells enriched from blood (not recorded which). The chain links TRBV30 to TRBJ2-4; tentatively, D is TRBD2 (6 bases). The CDR3 region has the DNA TGTGCCTGGGGAGGGAGTCAAAACATTCAGTACTTC. The encoded protein is CAWGGSQNIQYF. The full variable domain, rest sourced from reference TRBV30 and TRBJ2-4, is SQTIHQWPATLVQPVGSPLSLECTVEGTSNPNLYWYRQAAGRGLQLLFYSVGIGQISSEVPQNLSASRPQDRQFILSSKKLLLSDSGFYLCAWGGSQNIQYFGAGTRLSVL.